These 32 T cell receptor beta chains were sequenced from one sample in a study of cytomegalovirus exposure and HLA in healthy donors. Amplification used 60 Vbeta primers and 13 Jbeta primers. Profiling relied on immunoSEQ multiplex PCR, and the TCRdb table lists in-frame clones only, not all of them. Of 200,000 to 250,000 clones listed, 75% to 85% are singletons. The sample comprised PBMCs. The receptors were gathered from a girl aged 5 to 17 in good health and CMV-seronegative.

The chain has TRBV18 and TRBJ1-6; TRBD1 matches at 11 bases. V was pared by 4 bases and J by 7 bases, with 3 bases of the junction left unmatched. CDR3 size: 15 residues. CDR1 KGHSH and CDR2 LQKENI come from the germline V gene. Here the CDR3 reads CASSLGQGVNSPLHF. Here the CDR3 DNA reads TGTGCCAGCTCACTGGGACAGGGGGTGAATTCACCCCTCCACTTT.

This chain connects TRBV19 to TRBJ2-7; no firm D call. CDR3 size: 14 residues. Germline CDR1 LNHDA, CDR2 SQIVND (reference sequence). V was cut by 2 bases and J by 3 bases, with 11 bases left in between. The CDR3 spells CASSITYLNYEQYF. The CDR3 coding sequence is TGTGCCAGTAGTATAACCTACCTTAACTACGAGCAGTACTTC.

The CDR3 is CASSHSAGWVGTDTQYF. DNA of the CDR3: TGTGCCAGCAGCCACAGTGCCGGATGGGTCGGCACAGATACGCAGTATTTT. The chain employs TRBV5-4 and TRBJ2-3; D is unresolved. V shed 4 bases and J shed 1 base, with 19 bases lying between them. This CDR3 contains 17 residues. The germline V gene encodes CDR1 SGHNT and CDR2 YYREEE (reference sequence).

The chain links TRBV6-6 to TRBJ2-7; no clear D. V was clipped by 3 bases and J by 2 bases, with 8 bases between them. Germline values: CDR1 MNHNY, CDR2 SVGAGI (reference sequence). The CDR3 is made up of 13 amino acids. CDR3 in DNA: TGTGCCAGCAGTTATGAGTCAACCTACGAGCAGTACTTC. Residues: CASSYESTYEQYF.

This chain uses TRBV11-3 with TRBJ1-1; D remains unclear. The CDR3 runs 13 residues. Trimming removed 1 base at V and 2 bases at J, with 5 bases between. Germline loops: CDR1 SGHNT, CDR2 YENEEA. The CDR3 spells CASSLGGNTEAFF. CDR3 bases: TGTGCCAGCAGCTTAGGCGGTAACACTGAAGCTTTCTTT.

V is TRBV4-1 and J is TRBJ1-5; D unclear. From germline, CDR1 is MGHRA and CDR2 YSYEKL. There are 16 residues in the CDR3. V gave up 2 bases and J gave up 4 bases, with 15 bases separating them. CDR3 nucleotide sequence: TGCGCCAGCAGCCAAATGGGAGGTTCGCTGAATCAGCCCCAGCATTTT. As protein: CASSQMGGSLNQPQHF.

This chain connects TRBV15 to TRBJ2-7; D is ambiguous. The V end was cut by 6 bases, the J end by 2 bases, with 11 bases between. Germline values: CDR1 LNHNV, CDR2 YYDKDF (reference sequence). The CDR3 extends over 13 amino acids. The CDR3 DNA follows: TGTGCCACCAGTCCAGCGCTTACCTACGAGCAGTACTTC. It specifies CATSPALTYEQYF.

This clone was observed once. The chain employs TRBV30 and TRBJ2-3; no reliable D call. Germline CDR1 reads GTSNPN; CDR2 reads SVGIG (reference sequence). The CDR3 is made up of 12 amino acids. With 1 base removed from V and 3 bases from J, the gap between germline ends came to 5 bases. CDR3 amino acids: CAWSALTDTQYF. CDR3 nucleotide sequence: TGTGCCTGGAGTGCCCTGACAGATACGCAGTATTTT. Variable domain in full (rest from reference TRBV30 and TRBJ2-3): SQTIHQWPATLVQPVGSPLSLECTVEGTSNPNLYWYRQAAGRGLQLLFYSVGIGQISSEVPQNLSASRPQDRQFILSSKKLLLSDSGFYLCAWSALTDTQYFGPGTRLTVL.

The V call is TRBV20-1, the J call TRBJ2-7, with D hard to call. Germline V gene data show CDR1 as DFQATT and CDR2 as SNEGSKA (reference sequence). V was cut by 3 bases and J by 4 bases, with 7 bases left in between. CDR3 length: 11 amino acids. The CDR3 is CSASRLYEQYF. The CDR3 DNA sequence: TGCAGTGCTAGCCGTCTATACGAGCAGTACTTC.

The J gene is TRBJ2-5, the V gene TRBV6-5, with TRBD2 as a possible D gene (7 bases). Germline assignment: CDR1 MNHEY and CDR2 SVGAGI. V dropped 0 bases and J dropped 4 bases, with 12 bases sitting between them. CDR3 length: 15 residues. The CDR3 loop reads CASSYSTGRGETQYF. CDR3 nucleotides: TGTGCCAGCAGTTACTCTACAGGGAGGGGAGAGACCCAGTACTTC.

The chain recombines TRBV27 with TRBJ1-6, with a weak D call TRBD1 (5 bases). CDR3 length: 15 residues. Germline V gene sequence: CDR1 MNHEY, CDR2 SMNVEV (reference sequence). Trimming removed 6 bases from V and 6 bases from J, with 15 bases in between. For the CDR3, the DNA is TGTGCCAGCAGCATGGAAGGGGCCGCTAATTCACCCCTCCACTTT. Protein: CASSMEGAANSPLHF.

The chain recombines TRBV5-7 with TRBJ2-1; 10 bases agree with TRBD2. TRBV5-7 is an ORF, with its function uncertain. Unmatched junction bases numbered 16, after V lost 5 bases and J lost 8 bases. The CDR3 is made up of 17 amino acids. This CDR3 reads CASRGLWLAGALDEQFF. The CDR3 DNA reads TGTGCCAGCAGGGGACTTTGGCTAGCGGGAGCTCTGGATGAGCAGTTCTTC.

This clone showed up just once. The CDR3 bases are TGTGCCAGCAGCTTAAGTCTTGATAGGGGGGAAGCTTTCTTT. This sequence encodes CASSLSLDRGEAFF. This sequence joins TRBV7-9 and TRBJ1-1; TRBD1 might be the D (6 bases). The CDR3 length is 14 residues. CDR1 is SEHNR, CDR2 FQNEAQ, per germline (reference sequence). Trimming took off 2 bases at V and 8 bases at J, with 15 bases between the two ends.

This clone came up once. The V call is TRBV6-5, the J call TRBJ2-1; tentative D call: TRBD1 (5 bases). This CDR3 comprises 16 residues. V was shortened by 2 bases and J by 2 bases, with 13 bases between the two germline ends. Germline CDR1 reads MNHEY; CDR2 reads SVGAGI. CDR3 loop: CASSYELDRAYNEQFF. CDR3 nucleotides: TGTGCCAGCAGTTACGAGTTAGACAGAGCCTACAATGAGCAGTTCTTC.

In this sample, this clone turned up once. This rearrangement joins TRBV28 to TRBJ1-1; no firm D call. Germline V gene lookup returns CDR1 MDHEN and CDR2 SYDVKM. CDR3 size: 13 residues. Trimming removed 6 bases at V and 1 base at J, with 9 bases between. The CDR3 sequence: CASSLTTNTEAFF. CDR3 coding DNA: TGTGCCAGCAGCTTGACAACGAACACTGAAGCTTTCTTT.

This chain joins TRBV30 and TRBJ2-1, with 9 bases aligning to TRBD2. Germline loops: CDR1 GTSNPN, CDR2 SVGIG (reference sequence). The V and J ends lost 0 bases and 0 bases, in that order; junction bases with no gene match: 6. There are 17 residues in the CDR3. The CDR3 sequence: CAWSVIAGASSYNEQFF. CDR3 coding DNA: TGTGCCTGGAGTGTAATAGCGGGGGCTAGCTCCTACAATGAGCAGTTCTTC.

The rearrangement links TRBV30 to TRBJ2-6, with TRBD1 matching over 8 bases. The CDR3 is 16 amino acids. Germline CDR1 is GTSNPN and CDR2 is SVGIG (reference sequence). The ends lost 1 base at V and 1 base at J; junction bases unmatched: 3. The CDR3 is CAWSGTGGSGANVLTF. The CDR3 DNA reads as TGTGCCTGGAGTGGTACAGGGGGATCTGGGGCCAACGTCCTGACTTTC. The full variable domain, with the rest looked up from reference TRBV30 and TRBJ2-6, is SQTIHQWPATLVQPVGSPLSLECTVEGTSNPNLYWYRQAAGRGLQLLFYSVGIGQISSEVPQNLSASRPQDRQFILSSKKLLLSDSGFYLCAWSGTGGSGANVLTFGAGSRLTVL.

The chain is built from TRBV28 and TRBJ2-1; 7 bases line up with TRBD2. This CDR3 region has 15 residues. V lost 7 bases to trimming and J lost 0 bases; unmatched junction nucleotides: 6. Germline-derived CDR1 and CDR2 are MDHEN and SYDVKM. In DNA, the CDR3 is TGTGCCAGCATCTCCGGCGGGAGCTCCTACAATGAGCAGTTCTTC. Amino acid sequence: CASISGGSSYNEQFF.

In DNA form, the CDR3 reads TGTGCCAGCAGTTATCCCACGCAGGGCTATGGCTACACCTTC. The encoded protein is CASSYPTQGYGYTF. The chain links TRBV7-9 to TRBJ1-2, with a weak D call TRBD1 (5 bases). This CDR3 contains 14 residues. Germline V gene sequence: CDR1 SEHNR, CDR2 FQNEAQ (reference sequence). Trimming cost V 6 bases and J 4 bases, with 15 bases left between them.

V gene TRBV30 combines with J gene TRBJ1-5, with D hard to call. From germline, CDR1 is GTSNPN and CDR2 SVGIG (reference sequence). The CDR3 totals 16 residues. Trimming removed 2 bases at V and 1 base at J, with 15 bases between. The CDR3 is CAWSRDRGGSNQPQHF. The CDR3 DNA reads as TGTGCCTGGAGTCGAGATCGGGGTGGGAGCAATCAGCCCCAGCATTTT.

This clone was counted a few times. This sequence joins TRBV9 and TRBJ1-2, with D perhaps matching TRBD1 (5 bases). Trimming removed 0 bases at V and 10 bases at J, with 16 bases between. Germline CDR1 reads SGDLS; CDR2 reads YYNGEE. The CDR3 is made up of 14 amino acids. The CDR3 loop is CASSVDRRGSPYTF. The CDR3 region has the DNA TGTGCCAGCAGCGTAGACAGGAGGGGTTCGCCCTACACCTTC.

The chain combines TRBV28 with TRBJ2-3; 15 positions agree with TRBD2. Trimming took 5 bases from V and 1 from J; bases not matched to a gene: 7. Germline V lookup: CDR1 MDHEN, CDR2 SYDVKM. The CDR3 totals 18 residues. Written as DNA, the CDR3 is TGTGCCAGCAGTCTCCATGGGACTAGCGGGGGGCGCACAGATACGCAGTATTTT. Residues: CASSLHGTSGGRTDTQYF.

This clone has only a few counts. For the CDR3, the DNA is TGTGCCAGCAGTCCCTTTCTAGGACAGGGAGGCTACGAGCAGTACTTC. Translated: CASSPFLGQGGYEQYF. This chain connects TRBV27 to TRBJ2-7, with 8 bases matching TRBD1. Germline values: CDR1 MNHEY, CDR2 SMNVEV (reference sequence). The CDR3 runs 16 residues. J was trimmed by 3 bases and V by 5 bases; bases with no gene match: 12.

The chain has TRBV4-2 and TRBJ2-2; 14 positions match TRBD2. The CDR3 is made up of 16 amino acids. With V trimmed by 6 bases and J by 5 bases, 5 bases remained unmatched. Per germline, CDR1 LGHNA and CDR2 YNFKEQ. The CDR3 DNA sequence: TGTGCCAGCAGTTGGGGACTAGCGGGAGCTACCGGGGAGCTGTTTTTT. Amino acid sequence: CASSWGLAGATGELFF.

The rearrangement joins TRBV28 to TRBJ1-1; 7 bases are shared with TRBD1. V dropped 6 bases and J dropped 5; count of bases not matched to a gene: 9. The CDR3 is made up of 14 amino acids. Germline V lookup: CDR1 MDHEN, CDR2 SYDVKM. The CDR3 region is CASRIQGVGTEAFF. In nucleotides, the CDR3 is TGTGCCAGCAGGATTCAGGGGGTCGGGACTGAAGCTTTCTTT.

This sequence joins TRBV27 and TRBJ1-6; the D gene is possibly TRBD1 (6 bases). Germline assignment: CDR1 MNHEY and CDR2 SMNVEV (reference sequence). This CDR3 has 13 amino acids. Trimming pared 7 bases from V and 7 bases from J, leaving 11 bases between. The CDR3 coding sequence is TGTGCCAGCAAAAGGACAGAGAATTCACCCCTCCACTTT. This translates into CASKRTENSPLHF.

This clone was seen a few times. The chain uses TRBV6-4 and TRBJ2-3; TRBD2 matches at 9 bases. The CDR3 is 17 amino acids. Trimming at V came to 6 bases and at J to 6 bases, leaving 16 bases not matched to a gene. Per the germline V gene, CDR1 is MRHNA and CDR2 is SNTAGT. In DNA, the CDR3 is TGTGCCAGCAGCACCACCCCGGGGAGCGGGGGGCCGGATACGCAGTATTTT. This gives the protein CASSTTPGSGGPDTQYF.

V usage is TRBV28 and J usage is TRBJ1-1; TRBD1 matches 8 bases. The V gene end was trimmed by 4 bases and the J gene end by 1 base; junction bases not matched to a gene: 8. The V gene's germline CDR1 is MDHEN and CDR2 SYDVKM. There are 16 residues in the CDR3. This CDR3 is CASSSTGVGRNTEAFF. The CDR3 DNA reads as TGTGCCAGCAGTTCGACAGGGGTTGGGAGGAACACTGAAGCTTTCTTT. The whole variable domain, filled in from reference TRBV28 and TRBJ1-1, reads DVKVTQSSRYLVKRTGEKVFLECVQDMDHENMFWYRQDPGLGLRLIYFSYDVKMKEKGDIPEGYSVSREKKERFSLILESASTNQTSMYLCASSSTGVGRNTEAFFGQGTRLTVV.

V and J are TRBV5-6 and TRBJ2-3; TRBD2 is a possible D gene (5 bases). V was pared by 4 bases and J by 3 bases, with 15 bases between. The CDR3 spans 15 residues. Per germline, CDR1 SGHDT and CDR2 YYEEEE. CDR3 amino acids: CASSPAASGTDTQYF. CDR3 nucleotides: TGTGCCAGCAGCCCCGCTGCGAGCGGAACAGATACGCAGTATTTT. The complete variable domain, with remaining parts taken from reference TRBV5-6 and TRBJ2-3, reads DAGVTQSPTHLIKTRGQQVTLRCSPKSGHDTVSWYQQALGQGPQFIFQYYEEEERQRGNFPDRFSGHQFPNYSSELNVNALLLGDSALYLCASSPAASGTDTQYFGPGTRLTVL.

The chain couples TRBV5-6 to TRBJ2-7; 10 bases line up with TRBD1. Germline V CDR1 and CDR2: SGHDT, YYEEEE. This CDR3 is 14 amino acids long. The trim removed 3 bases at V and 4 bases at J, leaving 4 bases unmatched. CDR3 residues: CASSSDRGRYEQYF. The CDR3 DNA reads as TGTGCCAGCAGCTCAGACAGGGGGCGATACGAGCAGTACTTC.

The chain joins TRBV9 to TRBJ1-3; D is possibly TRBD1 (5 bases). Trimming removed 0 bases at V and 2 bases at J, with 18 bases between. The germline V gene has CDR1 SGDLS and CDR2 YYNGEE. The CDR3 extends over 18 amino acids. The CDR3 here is CASSVDGPGPGAGNTIYF. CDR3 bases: TGTGCCAGCAGCGTAGATGGTCCGGGGCCGGGGGCTGGAAACACCATATATTTT.

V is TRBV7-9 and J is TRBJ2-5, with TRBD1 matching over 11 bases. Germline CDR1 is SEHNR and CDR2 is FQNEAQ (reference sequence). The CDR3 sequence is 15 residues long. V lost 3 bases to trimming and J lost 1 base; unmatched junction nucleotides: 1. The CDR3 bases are TGTGCCAGCAGCTTTGGGACAGGGGGCCAAGAGACCCAGTACTTC. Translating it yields CASSFGTGGQETQYF. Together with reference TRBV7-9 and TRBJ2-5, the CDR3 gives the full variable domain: DTGVSQNPRHKITKRGQNVTFRCDPISEHNRLYWYRQTLGQGPEFLTYFQNEAQLEKSRLLSDRFSAERPKGSFSTLEIQRTEQGDSAMYLCASSFGTGGQETQYFGPGTRLLVL.